The next 29 T cell receptor beta chains were all read from a single sample in a study of blood T cell repertoires in COVID-19. Profiled with immunoSEQ multiplex PCR; TCRdb holds only in-frame clones, not every one. The sample carries tens of thousands of clones, approximately 79% recorded once. The sequenced sample was peripheral blood. These receptors originate from a human donor in a cohort sampled during active COVID-19.

This chain uses TRBV6-5 with TRBJ2-7, with D tentatively TRBD1 (5 bases). The CDR3 contains 14 residues. Looked up from germline, CDR1 is MNHEY and CDR2 is SVGAGI. The V end was cut by 2 bases, the J end by 0 bases, with 8 bases between. CDR3 region: CASSYATGSYEQYF. The DNA of the CDR3 is TGTGCCAGCAGTTACGCTACAGGCTCCTACGAGCAGTACTTC.

The CDR3 loop is CASSDRLAATSYEQYF. As DNA, the CDR3 is TGCGCCAGCAGTGACAGACTAGCGGCGACCTCCTACGAGCAGTACTTC. The genes are TRBV10-2 and TRBJ2-7, with TRBD2 identical over 9 bases. This CDR3 is built from 16 residues. CDR1 and CDR2 from the germline V gene are WSHSY and SAAADI. With V trimmed by 3 bases and J by 0 bases, 6 bases remained unmatched.

The rearrangement links TRBV12-3 or TRBV12-4 to TRBJ1-1, with D tentatively TRBD1 (5 bases). The V end lost 10 bases, the J end lost 1 base, and 13 bases lay between the germline ends. This CDR3 is 13 amino acids long. CDR3 protein: CATSDRQNTEAFF. The DNA of the CDR3 is TGTGCCACCTCAGACAGACAGAACACTGAAGCTTTCTTT.

The rearrangement uses TRBV5-4 and TRBJ1-2, with a tentative D call TRBD1 (5 bases). CDR1 and CDR2 from the germline V gene are SGHNT and YYREEE (reference sequence). The CDR3 extends over 14 amino acids. V lost 4 bases and J 5 bases, leaving 15 bases between the germline ends. This CDR3 is CASSRGAVAYGYTF. The CDR3 coding sequence is TGTGCCAGCAGCCGCGGGGCAGTCGCATATGGCTACACCTTC.

The chain employs TRBV27 and TRBJ2-7, with D possibly matching TRBD1 (5 bases). V lost 5 bases, J lost 3 bases, and 14 bases lay in between. The germline CDR1 and CDR2 sequences are MNHEY and SMNVEV (reference sequence). The CDR3 contains 14 residues. The CDR3 coding sequence is TGTGCCAGCAGTCTCCAGGGAATTGGCTACGAGCAGTACTTC. It encodes CASSLQGIGYEQYF.

The chain employs TRBV5-8 and TRBJ2-3; 8 nucleotides match TRBD1. CDR3 size: 15 residues. Looked up from germline, CDR1 is SGHTS and CDR2 is YDEGEE. The V segment lost 3 bases and the J segment 0 bases; nucleotides outside the gene matches: 3. CDR3 sequence: CASSSTGASTDTQYF. As DNA, the CDR3 is TGTGCCAGCAGCTCGACAGGGGCTAGCACAGATACGCAGTATTTT.

This clone was seen only a few times. CDR3 in DNA: TGTGCCAGCTCACCACCTCCGTCCCTCCCCCGGGGGAATGAGCAGTTCTTC. Protein sequence: CASSPPPSLPRGNEQFF. J is TRBJ2-1 and V is TRBV18; a weak D match, TRBD2 (6 bases). The CDR3 is 17 amino acids. Per germline, CDR1 KGHSH and CDR2 LQKENI. V was shortened by 0 bases and J by 7 bases, with 19 bases between the two germline ends. Complete variable domain (other parts from reference TRBV18 and TRBJ2-1): NAGVMQNPRHLVRRRGQEARLRCSPMKGHSHVYWYRQLPEEGLKFMVYLQKENIIDESGMPKERFSAEFPKEGPSILRIQQVVRGDSAAYFCASSPPPSLPRGNEQFFGPGTRLTVL.

The chain joins TRBV5-6 to TRBJ1-1; 7 nucleotides agree with TRBD1. Per the germline V gene, CDR1 is SGHDT and CDR2 is YYEEEE. With V trimmed by 4 bases and J by 1 base, 7 bases remained unmatched. The length of the CDR3 is 15 residues. The CDR3 region is CASSPAGTANTEAFF. DNA for the CDR3: TGTGCCAGCAGCCCCGCCGGGACAGCGAACACTGAAGCTTTCTTT. Full variable domain (outside the CDR3, taken from reference TRBV5-6 and TRBJ1-1): DAGVTQSPTHLIKTRGQQVTLRCSPKSGHDTVSWYQQALGQGPQFIFQYYEEEERQRGNFPDRFSGHQFPNYSSELNVNALLLGDSALYLCASSPAGTANTEAFFGQGTRLTVV.

The chain combines TRBV4-2 with TRBJ2-1; 10 bases match TRBD1. The V gene's germline CDR1 is LGHNA and CDR2 YNFKEQ. V shed 0 bases, J shed 2 bases, and the junction held 1 base outside the gene matches. There are 16 residues in the CDR3. The CDR3 DNA follows: TGTGCCAGCAGCCAAGATGGACAGGGGGCCTACAATGAGCAGTTCTTC. Protein sequence: CASSQDGQGAYNEQFF.

The chain combines TRBV6-4 with TRBJ2-7; 9 positions match TRBD2. Germline V gives CDR1 MRHNA, CDR2 SNTAGT. After removal of 0 bases from V and 3 bases from J, the junction contained 6 bases not matched to a gene. This CDR3 comprises 16 residues. Here the CDR3 reads CASSDSKLAGYYEQYF. Here the CDR3 DNA reads TGTGCCAGCAGTGACTCGAAACTAGCGGGCTACTACGAGCAGTACTTC.

This clone was found once. The chain is built from TRBV6-1 and TRBJ1-5; D is perhaps TRBD1 (6 bases). Trimming cost V 1 base and J 5 bases, with 9 bases left between them. This CDR3 is 14 amino acids long. From germline, CDR1 is MNHNS and CDR2 SASEGT. CDR3 sequence (DNA): TGTGCCAGCAGTGAAGAGGGGGTGTATCAGCCCCAGCATTTT. Its protein is CASSEEGVYQPQHF.

V and J are TRBV5-5 and TRBJ1-2, with TRBD1 matching 7 bases. V dropped 1 base and J dropped 0; count of bases not matched to a gene: 0. Per germline, CDR1 SGHKS and CDR2 YYEKEE (reference sequence). The CDR3 extends over 14 amino acids. CDR3 DNA sequence: TGTGCCAGCAGCTTGCAGGGGGCTAACTATGGCTACACCTTC. It yields the protein CASSLQGANYGYTF.

This rearrangement joins TRBV7-2 to TRBJ1-2; D remains unclear. With 1 base removed from V and 8 bases from J, the gap between germline ends came to 20 bases. Germline CDR1 and CDR2: SGHTA and FQGNSA. The CDR3 extends over 16 amino acids. The CDR3 region has the DNA TGTGCCAGCAGCTTAGTTTCGGGTGTTAACTATGGAGGCTACACCTTC. Translating it yields CASSLVSGVNYGGYTF. The full variable domain, with the rest looked up from reference TRBV7-2 and TRBJ1-2, is GAGVSQSPSNKVTEKGKDVELRCDPISGHTALYWYRQSLGQGLEFLIYFQGNSAPDKSGLPSDRFSAERTGGSVSTLTIQRTQQEDSAVYLCASSLVSGVNYGGYTFGSGTRLTVV.

The J gene is TRBJ2-1, the V gene TRBV28, with D maybe TRBD2 (6 bases). Germline CDR1 reads MDHEN; CDR2 reads SYDVKM. This CDR3 has 14 amino acids. V gave up 6 bases and J gave up 9 bases, with 18 bases separating them. The CDR3 DNA is TGTGCCAGCAGGGATCCTCGGGAGTTAGTTGAGCAGTTCTTC. This sequence encodes CASRDPRELVEQFF.

The gene calls are TRBV4-2 and TRBJ2-7; D gene ambiguous. Between the trimmed V and J ends, which lost 0 bases and 1 base, there was a span of 10 bases. This CDR3 region has 15 residues. Germline V CDR1 and CDR2: LGHNA, YNFKEQ. CDR3 coding DNA: TGTGCCAGCAGCCAAGAGGTACAGTCTTCCTACGAGCAGTACTTC. This encodes CASSQEVQSSYEQYF.

The gene calls are TRBV2 and TRBJ1-2, with a weak D call TRBD1 (5 bases). This CDR3 has 18 residues. The germline gives CDR1 SNHLY, CDR2 FYNNEI. V dropped 5 bases and J dropped 3 bases, with 25 bases sitting between them. The CDR3 sequence: CASSTRPGDYNSYYGYTF. The CDR3 DNA reads TGTGCCAGCAGTACCCGACCTGGGGACTATAATAGTTACTATGGCTACACCTTC.

In this sample, this clone turned up a few times. The chain has TRBV5-5 and TRBJ2-3, with 9 positions matching TRBD1. The CDR3 has 14 residues. With 4 bases clipped from V and 8 bases from J, the junction kept 8 bases outside the gene matches. Germline-derived CDR1 and CDR2 are SGHKS and YYEKEE (reference sequence). CDR3 bases: TGTGCCAGCAGCCCGGACAGGGGTAGAAGTACGCAGTATTTT. Its protein is CASSPDRGRSTQYF.

The chain links TRBV19 to TRBJ1-1; the match to TRBD1 covers 11 bases. Trimming at V came to 6 bases and at J to 5 bases, leaving 14 bases not matched to a gene. CDR1 and CDR2 from the germline V gene are LNHDA and SQIVND (reference sequence). CDR3 length: 17 amino acids. The CDR3 nucleotides are TGTGCCAGTAGCGATCACGGACAGGGGGCGCCGGGGACTGAAGCTTTCTTT. Translation: CASSDHGQGAPGTEAFF.

The chain carries TRBV27 and TRBJ1-1; possibly TRBD1 for D (6 bases). The V end was cut by 6 bases, the J end by 4 bases, with 12 bases between. Germline loops: CDR1 MNHEY, CDR2 SMNVEV (reference sequence). The CDR3 length is 13 residues. CDR3 nucleotides: TGTGCCAGCAGCGAGACAGGCCCCACTGAAGCTTTCTTT. Translation gives CASSETGPTEAFF.

This chain joins TRBV27 and TRBJ1-1; D uncertain. Between the trimmed V and J ends, which lost 0 bases and 4 bases, there was a span of 6 bases. CDR1 MNHEY and CDR2 SMNVEV come from the germline V gene (reference sequence). The CDR3 has 13 residues. The CDR3 nucleotides read TGTGCCAGCAGTTTATCCCCCCTCACTGAAGCTTTCTTT. Translation: CASSLSPLTEAFF.

Only one count was recorded for this clone. This sequence joins TRBV6-5 and TRBJ2-1; D remains ambiguous. The CDR3 runs to 14 residues. The germline CDR1 and CDR2 sequences are MNHEY and SVGAGI. Trimming removed 5 bases at V and 4 bases at J, with 12 bases between. CDR3 nucleotides: TGTGCCAGCAGTCGTCCGGAACTATACAATGAGCAGTTCTTC. Protein sequence: CASSRPELYNEQFF.

The chain is built from TRBV15 and TRBJ2-1; 8 positions match TRBD2. CDR3 length equals 14 residues. Germline-derived CDR1 and CDR2 are LNHNV and YYDKDF (reference sequence). The trim removed 8 bases at V and 5 bases at J, leaving 8 bases unmatched. The CDR3, as DNA: TGTGCCACCCTAAGCGGGAGTTGGGACAATGAGCAGTTCTTC. Protein sequence: CATLSGSWDNEQFF. The whole variable domain, filled in from reference TRBV15 and TRBJ2-1, reads DAMVIQNPRYQVTQFGKPVTLSCSQTLNHNVMYWYQQKSSQAPKLLFHYYDKDFNNEADTPDNFQSRRPNTSFCFLDIRSPGLGDTAMYLCATLSGSWDNEQFFGPGTRLTVL.

This chain connects TRBV23-1 to TRBJ2-1, with 16 bases lining up with TRBD2. TRBV23-1 is an ORF; its function is uncertain. With 0 bases clipped from V and 10 bases from J, the junction kept 9 bases outside the gene matches. The CDR3 spans 18 residues. The CDR3 region has the DNA TGCGCCAGCAGTCAATCTCTCGGGACTAGCGGGAGGGACGAAGAGCAGTTCTTC. This translates into CASSQSLGTSGRDEEQFF.

The rearrangement uses TRBV15 and TRBJ2-7; a possible D gene is TRBD1 (5 bases). Per the germline V gene, CDR1 is LNHNV and CDR2 is YYDKDF (reference sequence). V lost 1 base and J 0 bases, leaving 13 bases between the germline ends. The CDR3 runs to 16 residues. The CDR3 DNA is TGTGCCACCAGCAGAGCCTTAGCAGACAGCTCCTACGAGCAGTACTTC. Translated: CATSRALADSSYEQYF.

This chain links TRBV19 with TRBJ1-5, with TRBD1 matching over 7 bases. Germline assignment: CDR1 LNHDA and CDR2 SQIVND (reference sequence). J lost 3 bases, V lost 0 bases, and 5 bases had no gene match. The CDR3 totals 16 residues. The CDR3 loop reads CASSIDGTALNQPQHF. CDR3 DNA: TGTGCCAGTAGTATAGACGGGACAGCCCTCAATCAGCCCCAGCATTTT.

V is TRBV5-5 and J is TRBJ2-7, with a possible D match to TRBD2 (5 bases). Trimming took 4 bases from V and 6 from J, leaving 20 bases between them. The CDR3 is 15 amino acids. Germline CDR1 is SGHKS and CDR2 is YYEKEE (reference sequence). The CDR3 here is CASSLEVYRVIEQYF. The CDR3 region has the DNA TGTGCCAGCAGCCTGGAGGTTTATCGGGTAATCGAGCAGTACTTC. Variable domain in full (rest from reference TRBV5-5 and TRBJ2-7): DAGVTQSPTHLIKTRGQQVTLRCSPISGHKSVSWYQQVLGQGPQFIFQYYEKEERGRGNFPDRFSARQFPNYSSELNVNALLLGDSALYLCASSLEVYRVIEQYFGPGTRLTVT.

The chain couples TRBV5-4 to TRBJ1-3; no clear D gene. There are 17 residues in the CDR3. Trimming pared 3 bases from V and 4 bases from J, leaving 20 bases between. Germline CDR1 is SGHNT and CDR2 is YYREEE (reference sequence). The DNA of the CDR3 is TGTGCCAGCAGCTCACTCACTGAGGACTGGTCGGGAAACACCATATATTTT. This sequence encodes CASSSLTEDWSGNTIYF.

This clone was seen once. Relative to the germline gene, one junction end is altered; a read error may explain this. V usage is TRBV7-9 and J usage is TRBJ2-7; the match to TRBD2 covers 12 bases. Germline V gene sequence: CDR1 SEHNR, CDR2 FQNEAQ (reference sequence). The CDR3 contains 15 residues. Here the CDR3 DNA reads TGTGCCAGCAGCCTAGCGGGGGGGAACTCCTACGAGCAGTACTTC. This gives the protein CASSLAGGNSYEQYF.

V is TRBV27 and J is TRBJ2-1, with D possibly matching TRBD1 (6 bases). With 3 bases removed from V and 6 bases from J, the gap between germline ends came to 12 bases. This CDR3 spans 14 amino acids. Germline CDR1 and CDR2: MNHEY and SMNVEV (reference sequence). CDR3 sequence: CASSFLQGLNEQFF. The CDR3 region has the DNA TGTGCCAGCAGTTTTCTTCAGGGGCTCAATGAGCAGTTCTTC.